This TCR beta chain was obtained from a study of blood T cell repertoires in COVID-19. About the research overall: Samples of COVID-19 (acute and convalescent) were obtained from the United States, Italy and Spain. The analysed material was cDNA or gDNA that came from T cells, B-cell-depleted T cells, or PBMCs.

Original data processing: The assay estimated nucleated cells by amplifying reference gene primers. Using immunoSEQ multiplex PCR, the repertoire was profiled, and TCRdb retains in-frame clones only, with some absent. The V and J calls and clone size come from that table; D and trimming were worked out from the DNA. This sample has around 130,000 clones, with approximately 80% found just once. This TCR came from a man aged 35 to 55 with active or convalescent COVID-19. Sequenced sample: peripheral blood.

The CDR3 coding sequence is TGTGCCAGCAGCCCAACAAGGGTCGACAGGGGGCGAGAGACCCAGTACTTC. Translation gives CASSPTRVDRGRETQYF. V gene TRBV25-1 combines with J gene TRBJ2-5; 10 positions match TRBD1. Germline CDR1 and CDR2: MGHDK and SYGVNS. The CDR3 totals 17 residues. V was pared by 6 bases and J by 4 bases, with 14 bases of the junction left unmatched.